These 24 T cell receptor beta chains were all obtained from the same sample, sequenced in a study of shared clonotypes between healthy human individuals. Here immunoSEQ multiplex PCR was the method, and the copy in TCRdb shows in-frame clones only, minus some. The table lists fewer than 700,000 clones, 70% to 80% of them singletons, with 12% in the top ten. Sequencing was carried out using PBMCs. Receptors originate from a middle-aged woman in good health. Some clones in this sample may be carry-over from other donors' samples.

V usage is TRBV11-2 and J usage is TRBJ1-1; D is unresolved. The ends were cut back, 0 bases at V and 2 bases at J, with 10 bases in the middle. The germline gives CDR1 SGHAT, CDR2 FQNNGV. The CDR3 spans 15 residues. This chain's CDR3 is CASSLEVASNTEAFF. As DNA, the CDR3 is TGTGCCAGCAGCTTAGAAGTCGCCAGTAACACTGAAGCTTTCTTT. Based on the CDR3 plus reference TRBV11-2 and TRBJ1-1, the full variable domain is EAGVAQSPRYKIIEKRQSVAFWCNPISGHATLYWYQQILGQGPKLLIQFQNNGVVDDSQLPKDRFSAERLKGVDSTLKIQPAKLEDSAVYLCASSLEVASNTEAFFGQGTRLTVV.

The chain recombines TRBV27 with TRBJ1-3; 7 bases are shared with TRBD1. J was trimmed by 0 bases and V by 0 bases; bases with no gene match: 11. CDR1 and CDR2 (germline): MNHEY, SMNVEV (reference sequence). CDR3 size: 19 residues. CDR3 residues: CASSLSRPTGDLSGNTIYF. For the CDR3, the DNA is TGTGCCAGCAGTTTATCCCGCCCAACAGGGGACCTCTCTGGAAACACCATATATTTT.

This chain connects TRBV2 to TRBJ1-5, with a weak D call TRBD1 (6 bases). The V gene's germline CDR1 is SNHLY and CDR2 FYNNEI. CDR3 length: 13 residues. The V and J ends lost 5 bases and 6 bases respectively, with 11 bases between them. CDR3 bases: TGTGCCAGCAGTCGAGGGGGATCTCAGCCCCAGCATTTT. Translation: CASSRGGSQPQHF.

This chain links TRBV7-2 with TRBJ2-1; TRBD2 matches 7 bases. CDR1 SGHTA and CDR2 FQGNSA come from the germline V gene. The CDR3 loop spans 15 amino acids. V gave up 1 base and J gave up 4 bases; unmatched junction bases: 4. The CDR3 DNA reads TGTGCCAGCAGCTTAGTTGGGAGGGGTTACAATGAGCAGTTCTTC. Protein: CASSLVGRGYNEQFF.

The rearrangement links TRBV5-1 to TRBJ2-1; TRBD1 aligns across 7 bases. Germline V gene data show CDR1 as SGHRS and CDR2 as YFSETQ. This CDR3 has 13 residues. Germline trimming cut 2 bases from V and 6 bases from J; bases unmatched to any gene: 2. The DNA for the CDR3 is TGCGCCAGCAGCTTTGAGGGGGCCAATGAGCAGTTCTTC. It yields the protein CASSFEGANEQFF.

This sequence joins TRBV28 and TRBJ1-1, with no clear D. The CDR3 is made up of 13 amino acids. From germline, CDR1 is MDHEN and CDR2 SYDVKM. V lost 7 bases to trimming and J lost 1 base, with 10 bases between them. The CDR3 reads CASNVDQNTEAFF. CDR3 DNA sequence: TGTGCCAGCAACGTAGACCAGAACACTGAAGCTTTCTTT.

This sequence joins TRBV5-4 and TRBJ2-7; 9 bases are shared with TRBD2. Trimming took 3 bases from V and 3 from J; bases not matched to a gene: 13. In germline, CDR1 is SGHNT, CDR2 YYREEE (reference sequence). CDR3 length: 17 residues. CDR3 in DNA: TGTGCCAGCAGCTCGGGGGCCGGGACTAGCCTTAACTACGAGCAGTACTTC. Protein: CASSSGAGTSLNYEQYF.

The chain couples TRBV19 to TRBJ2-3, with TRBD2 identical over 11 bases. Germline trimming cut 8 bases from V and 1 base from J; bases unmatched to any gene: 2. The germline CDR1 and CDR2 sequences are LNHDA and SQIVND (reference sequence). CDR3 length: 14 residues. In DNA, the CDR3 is TGTGCCAGTGGGACTAGCGGCCGCACAGATACGCAGTATTTT. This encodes CASGTSGRTDTQYF.

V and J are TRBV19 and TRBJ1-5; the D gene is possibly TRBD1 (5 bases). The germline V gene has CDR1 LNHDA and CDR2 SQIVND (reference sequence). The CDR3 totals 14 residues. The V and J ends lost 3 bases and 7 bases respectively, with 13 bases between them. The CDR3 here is CASSIRARGQPQHF. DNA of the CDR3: TGTGCCAGTAGTATCAGGGCTCGGGGCCAGCCCCAGCATTTT.

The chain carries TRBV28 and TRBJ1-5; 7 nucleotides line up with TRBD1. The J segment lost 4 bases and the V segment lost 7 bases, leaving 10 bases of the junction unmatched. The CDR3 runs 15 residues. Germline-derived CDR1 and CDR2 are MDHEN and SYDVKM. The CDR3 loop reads CASILETGRNQPQHF. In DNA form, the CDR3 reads TGTGCCAGCATTCTTGAGACAGGGAGAAATCAGCCCCAGCATTTT.

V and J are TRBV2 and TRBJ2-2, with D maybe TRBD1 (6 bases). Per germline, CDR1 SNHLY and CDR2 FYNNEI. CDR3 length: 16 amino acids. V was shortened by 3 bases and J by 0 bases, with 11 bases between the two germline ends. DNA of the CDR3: TGTGCCAGCAGTGAGGACAGCGCCACGAACACCGGGGAGCTGTTTTTT. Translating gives CASSEDSATNTGELFF.

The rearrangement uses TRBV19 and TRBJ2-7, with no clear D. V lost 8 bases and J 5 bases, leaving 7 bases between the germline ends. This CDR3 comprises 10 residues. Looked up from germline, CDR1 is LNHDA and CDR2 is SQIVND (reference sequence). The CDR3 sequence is CASGKDEQYF. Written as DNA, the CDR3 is TGTGCCAGTGGGAAGGACGAGCAGTACTTC.

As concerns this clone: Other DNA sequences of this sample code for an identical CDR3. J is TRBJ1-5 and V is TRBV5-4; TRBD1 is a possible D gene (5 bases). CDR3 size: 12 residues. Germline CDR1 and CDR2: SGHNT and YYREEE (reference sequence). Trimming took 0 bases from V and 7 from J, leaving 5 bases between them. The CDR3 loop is CASSLEGQPQHF. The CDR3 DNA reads TGTGCCAGCAGCTTGGAGGGGCAGCCCCAGCATTTT.

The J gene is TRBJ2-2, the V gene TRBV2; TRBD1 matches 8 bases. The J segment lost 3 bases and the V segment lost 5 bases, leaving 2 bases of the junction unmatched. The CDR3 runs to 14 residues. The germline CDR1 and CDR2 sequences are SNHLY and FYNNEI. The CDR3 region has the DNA TGTGCCAGCAGTAAGACAGGGGACACCGGGGAGCTGTTTTTT. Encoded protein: CASSKTGDTGELFF.

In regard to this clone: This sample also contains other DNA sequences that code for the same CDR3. CDR3 bases: TGTGCCAGCAGTCTGGGACAGGGTTACGAGCAGTACTTC. This encodes CASSLGQGYEQYF. The rearrangement uses TRBV6-5 and TRBJ2-7; TRBD1 agrees at 9 bases. J was trimmed by 4 bases and V by 5 bases; bases with no gene match: 3. CDR3 length: 13 residues. The germline V gene encodes CDR1 MNHEY and CDR2 SVGAGI.

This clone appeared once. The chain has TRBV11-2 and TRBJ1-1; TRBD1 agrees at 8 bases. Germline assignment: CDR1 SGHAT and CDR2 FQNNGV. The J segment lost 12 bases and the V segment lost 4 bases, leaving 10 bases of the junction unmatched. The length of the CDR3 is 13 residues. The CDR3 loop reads CASSSNTGGRPFF. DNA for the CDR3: TGTGCCAGCAGCTCCAATACAGGGGGTCGGCCTTTCTTT.

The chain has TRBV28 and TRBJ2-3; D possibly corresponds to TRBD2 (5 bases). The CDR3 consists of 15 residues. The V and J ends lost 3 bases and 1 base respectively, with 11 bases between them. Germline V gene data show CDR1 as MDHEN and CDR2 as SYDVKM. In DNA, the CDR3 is TGTGCCAGCAGTTTTATTACTAGGGGCACAGATACGCAGTATTTT. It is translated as CASSFITRGTDTQYF. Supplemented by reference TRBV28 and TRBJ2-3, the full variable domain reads DVKVTQSSRYLVKRTGEKVFLECVQDMDHENMFWYRQDPGLGLRLIYFSYDVKMKEKGDIPEGYSVSREKKERFSLILESASTNQTSMYLCASSFITRGTDTQYFGPGTRLTVL.

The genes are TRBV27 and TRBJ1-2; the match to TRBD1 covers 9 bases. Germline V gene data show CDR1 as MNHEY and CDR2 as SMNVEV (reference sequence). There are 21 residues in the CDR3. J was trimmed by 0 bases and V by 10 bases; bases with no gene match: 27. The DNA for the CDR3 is TGTGCCAACAGCACAATGGGACAGGGAAACAGTTTGGGCCCATCTAACTATGGCTACACCTTC. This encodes CANSTMGQGNSLGPSNYGYTF.

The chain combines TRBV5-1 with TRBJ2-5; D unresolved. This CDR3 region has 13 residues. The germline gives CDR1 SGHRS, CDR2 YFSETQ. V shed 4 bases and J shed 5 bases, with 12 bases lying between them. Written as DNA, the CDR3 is TGCGCCAGCAGCCCAAGCCCCGACGAGACCCAGTACTTC. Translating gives CASSPSPDETQYF.

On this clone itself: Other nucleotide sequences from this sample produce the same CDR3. The CDR3 DNA reads as TGTGCCAGCAGTGTAGCGGGAGCAGATACGCAGTATTTT. Protein: CASSVAGADTQYF. The chain carries TRBV2 and TRBJ2-3; TRBD2 matches 9 bases. Germline-derived CDR1 and CDR2 are SNHLY and FYNNEI. After removal of 4 bases from V and 4 bases from J, the junction contained 0 bases not matched to a gene. The CDR3 totals 13 residues.

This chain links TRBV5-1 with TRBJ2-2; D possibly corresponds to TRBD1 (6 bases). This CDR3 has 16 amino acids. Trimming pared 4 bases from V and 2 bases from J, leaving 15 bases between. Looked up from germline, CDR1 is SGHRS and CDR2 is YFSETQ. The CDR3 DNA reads TGCGCCAGCAGCCTACGACAGGAAACCAACACCGGGGAGCTGTTTTTT. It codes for CASSLRQETNTGELFF.

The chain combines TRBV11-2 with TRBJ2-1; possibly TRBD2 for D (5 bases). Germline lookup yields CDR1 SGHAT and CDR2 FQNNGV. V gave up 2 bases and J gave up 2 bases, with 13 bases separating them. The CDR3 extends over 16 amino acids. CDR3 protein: CASSLTPGITYNEQFF. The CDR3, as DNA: TGTGCCAGCAGCTTAACCCCGGGAATAACCTACAATGAGCAGTTCTTC.

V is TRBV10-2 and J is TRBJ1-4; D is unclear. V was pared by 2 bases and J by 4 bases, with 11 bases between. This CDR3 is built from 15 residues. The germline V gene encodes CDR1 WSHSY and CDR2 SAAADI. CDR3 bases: TGCGCCAGCAGTGAGCCGAGATTCCGTAATGAAAAACTGTTTTTT. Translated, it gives CASSEPRFRNEKLFF.

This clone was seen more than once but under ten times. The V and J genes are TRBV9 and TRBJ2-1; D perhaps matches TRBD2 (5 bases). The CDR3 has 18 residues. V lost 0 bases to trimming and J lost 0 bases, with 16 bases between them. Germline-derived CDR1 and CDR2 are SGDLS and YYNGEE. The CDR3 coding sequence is TGTGCCAGCAGCGTAGGGCCCCTACTAGTTAGCTCCTACAATGAGCAGTTCTTC. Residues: CASSVGPLLVSSYNEQFF.